This T cell receptor (beta chain) was sequenced during a study of shared clonotypes between healthy human individuals. Using immunoSEQ multiplex PCR, the repertoire was profiled, and TCRdb retains in-frame clones only, with some absent. The profile covers under 1,100,000 clones, with around 75% appearing a single time and approximately 1.5% taken by the ten largest. J was trimmed by 0 bases and V by 2 bases; bases with no gene match: 4. The germline CDR1 and CDR2 sequences are MDHEN and SYDVKM. The CDR3 is 16 residues long. The chain combines TRBV28 with TRBJ2-1, with TRBD2 matching over 7 bases. The sample consisted of memory CD4+ T cells sorted from blood. As for subset: CD45RA-negative fraction. This TCR derives from a man aged 18 to 29 in good health. CDR3 sequence (DNA): TGTGCCAGCAGTTTACCTAGCGGTCCCTCCTACAATGAGCAGTTCTTC. It encodes CASSLPSGPSYNEQFF.